This T cell receptor beta chain was profiled in a study of blood T cell repertoires in COVID-19. CDR1 and CDR2 from the germline V gene are SGHKS and YYEKEE (reference sequence). The CDR3 is made up of 17 amino acids. V shed 1 base and J 5 bases; nucleotides not matched to a gene: 9. The repertoire was sequenced with immunoSEQ multiplex PCR; TCRdb's copy has only in-frame clones and lacks some. The table records 200,000 to 250,000 clones, around 81% of them present only once. Sequenced: peripheral blood. This receptor was obtained from a woman in her sixties or seventies with acute or convalescent COVID-19. This chain joins TRBV5-5 and TRBJ2-5, with 12 nucleotides matching TRBD1. Here the CDR3 DNA reads TGTGCCAGCAGCTTGCGGATCGGGACAGGGGGCTCGGAGACCCAGTACTTC. It specifies CASSLRIGTGGSETQYF.